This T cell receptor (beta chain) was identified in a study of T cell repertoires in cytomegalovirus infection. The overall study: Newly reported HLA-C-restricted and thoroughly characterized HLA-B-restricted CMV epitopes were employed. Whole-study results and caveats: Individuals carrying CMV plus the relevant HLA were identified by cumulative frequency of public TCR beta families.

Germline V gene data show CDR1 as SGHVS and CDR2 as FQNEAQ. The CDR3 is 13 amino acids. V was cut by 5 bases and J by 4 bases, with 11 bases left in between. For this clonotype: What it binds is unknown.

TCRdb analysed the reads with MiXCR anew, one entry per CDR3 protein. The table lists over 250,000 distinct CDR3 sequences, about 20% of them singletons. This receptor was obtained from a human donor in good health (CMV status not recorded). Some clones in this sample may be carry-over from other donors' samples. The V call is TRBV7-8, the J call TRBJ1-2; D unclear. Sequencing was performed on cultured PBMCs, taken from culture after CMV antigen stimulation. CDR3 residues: CASSPGSPYGYTF. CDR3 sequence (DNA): TGTGCCAGCAGCCCCGGGAGCCCCTATGGCTACACCTTC.